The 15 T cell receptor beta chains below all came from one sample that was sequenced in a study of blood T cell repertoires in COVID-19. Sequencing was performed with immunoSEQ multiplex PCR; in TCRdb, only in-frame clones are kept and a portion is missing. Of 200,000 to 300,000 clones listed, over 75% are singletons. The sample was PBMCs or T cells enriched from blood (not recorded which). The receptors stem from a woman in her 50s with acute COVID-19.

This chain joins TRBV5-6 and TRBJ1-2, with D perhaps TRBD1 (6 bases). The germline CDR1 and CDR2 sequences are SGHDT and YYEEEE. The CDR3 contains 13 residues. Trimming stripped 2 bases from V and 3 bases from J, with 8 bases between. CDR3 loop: CASSLQGYYGYTF. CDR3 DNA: TGTGCCAGCAGCTTACAGGGATACTATGGCTACACCTTC.

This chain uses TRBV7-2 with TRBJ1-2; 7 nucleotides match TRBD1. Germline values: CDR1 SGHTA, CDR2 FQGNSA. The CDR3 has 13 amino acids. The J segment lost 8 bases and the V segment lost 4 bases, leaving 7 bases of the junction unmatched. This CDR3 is CASSSRQGGGYTF. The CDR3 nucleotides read TGTGCCAGCAGCTCTCGACAGGGTGGCGGCTACACCTTC.

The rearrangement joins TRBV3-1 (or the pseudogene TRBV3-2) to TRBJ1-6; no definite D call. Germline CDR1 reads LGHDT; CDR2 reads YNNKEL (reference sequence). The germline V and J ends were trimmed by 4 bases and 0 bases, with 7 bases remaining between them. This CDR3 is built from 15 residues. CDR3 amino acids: CASSLTGSYNSPLHF. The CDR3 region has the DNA TGTGCCAGCAGCCTCACGGGCTCCTATAATTCACCCCTCCACTTT.

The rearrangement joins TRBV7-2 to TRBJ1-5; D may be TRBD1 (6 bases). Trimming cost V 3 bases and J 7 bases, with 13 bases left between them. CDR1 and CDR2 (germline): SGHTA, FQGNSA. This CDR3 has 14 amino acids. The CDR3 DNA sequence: TGTGCCAGCAGCTTGGACAGTGGCGGACAGCCCCAGCATTTT. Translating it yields CASSLDSGGQPQHF.

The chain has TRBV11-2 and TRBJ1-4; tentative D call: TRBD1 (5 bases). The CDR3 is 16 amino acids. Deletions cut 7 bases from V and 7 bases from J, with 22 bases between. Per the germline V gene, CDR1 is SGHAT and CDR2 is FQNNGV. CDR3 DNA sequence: TGTGCCAGCACTGGGGGACGCACTGCAGCGGGTGAAAAACTGTTTTTT. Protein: CASTGGRTAAGEKLFF.

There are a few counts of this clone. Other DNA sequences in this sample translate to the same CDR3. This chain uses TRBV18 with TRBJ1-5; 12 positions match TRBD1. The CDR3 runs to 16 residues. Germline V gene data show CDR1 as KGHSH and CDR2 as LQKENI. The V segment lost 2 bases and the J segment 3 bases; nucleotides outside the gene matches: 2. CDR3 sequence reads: CASSPGTGGYNQPQHF. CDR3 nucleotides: TGTGCCAGCTCACCAGGGACAGGGGGCTACAATCAGCCCCAGCATTTT. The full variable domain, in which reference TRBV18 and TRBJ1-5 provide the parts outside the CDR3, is NAGVMQNPRHLVRRRGQEARLRCSPMKGHSHVYWYRQLPEEGLKFMVYLQKENIIDESGMPKERFSAEFPKEGPSILRIQQVVRGDSAAYFCASSPGTGGYNQPQHFGDGTRLSIL.

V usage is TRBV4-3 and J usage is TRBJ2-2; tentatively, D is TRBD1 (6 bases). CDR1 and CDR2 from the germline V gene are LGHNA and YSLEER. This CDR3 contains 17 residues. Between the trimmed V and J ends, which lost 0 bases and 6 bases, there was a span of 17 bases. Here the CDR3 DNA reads TGCGCCAGCAGCCAAGATTGGGGGCCGGTTCCCCCCGGGGAGCTGTTTTTT. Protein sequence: CASSQDWGPVPPGELFF.

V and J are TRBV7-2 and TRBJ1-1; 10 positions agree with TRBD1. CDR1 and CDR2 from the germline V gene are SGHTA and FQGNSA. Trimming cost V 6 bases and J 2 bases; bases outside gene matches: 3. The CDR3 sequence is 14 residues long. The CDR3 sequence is CASSRDRGNTEAFF. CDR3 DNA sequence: TGTGCCAGCAGTCGGGACAGGGGAAACACTGAAGCTTTCTTT.

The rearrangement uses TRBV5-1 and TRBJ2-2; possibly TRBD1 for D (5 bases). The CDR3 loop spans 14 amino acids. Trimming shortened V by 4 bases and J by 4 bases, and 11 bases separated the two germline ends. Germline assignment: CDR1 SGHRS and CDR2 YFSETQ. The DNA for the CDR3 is TGCGCCAGCAGCCCCTCGACAGCCACCGGGGAGCTGTTTTTT. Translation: CASSPSTATGELFF.

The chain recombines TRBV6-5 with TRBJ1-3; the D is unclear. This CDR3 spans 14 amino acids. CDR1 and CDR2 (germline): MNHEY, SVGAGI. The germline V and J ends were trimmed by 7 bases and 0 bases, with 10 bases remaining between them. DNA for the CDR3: TGTGCCAGCATCGACCGAGGCTCTGGAAACACCATATATTTT. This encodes CASIDRGSGNTIYF.

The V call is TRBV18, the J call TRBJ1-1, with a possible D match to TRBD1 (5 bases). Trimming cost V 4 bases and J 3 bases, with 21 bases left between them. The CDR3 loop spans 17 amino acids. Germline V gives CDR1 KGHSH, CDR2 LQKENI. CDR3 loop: CASSLLDAGMGDTEAFF. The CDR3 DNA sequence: TGTGCCAGCTCACTCCTAGACGCGGGAATGGGGGACACTGAAGCTTTCTTT.

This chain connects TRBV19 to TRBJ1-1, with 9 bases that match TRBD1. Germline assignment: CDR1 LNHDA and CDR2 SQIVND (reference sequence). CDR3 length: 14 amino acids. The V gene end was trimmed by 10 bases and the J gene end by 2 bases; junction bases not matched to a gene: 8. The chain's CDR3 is CATDRGAVNTEAFF. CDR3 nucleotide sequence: TGTGCCACGGACAGGGGAGCAGTTAACACTGAAGCTTTCTTT. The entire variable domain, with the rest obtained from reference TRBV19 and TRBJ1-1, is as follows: DGGITQSPKYLFRKEGQNVTLSCEQNLNHDAMYWYRQDPGQGLRLIYYSQIVNDFQKGDIAEGYSVSREKKESFPLTVTSAQKNPTAFYLCATDRGAVNTEAFFGQGTRLTVV.

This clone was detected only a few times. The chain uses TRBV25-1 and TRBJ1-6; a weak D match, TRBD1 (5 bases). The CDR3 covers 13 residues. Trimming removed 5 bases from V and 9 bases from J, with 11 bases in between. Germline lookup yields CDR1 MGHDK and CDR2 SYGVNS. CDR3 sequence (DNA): TGTGCCAGCAGTCTAGGGGCCGGTTCACCCCTCCACTTT. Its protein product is CASSLGAGSPLHF.

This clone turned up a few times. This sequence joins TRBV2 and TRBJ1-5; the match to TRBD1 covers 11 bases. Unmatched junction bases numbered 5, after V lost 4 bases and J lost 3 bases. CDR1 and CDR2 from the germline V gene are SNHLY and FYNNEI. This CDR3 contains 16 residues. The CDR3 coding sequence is TGTGCCAGCAGTGGGACAGGGGGCGCCCCCAATCAGCCCCAGCATTTT. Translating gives CASSGTGGAPNQPQHF.

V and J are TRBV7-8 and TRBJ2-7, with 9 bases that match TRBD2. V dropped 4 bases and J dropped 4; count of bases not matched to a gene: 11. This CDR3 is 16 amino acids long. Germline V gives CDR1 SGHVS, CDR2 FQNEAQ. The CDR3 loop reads CASSYGRRGGSYEQYF. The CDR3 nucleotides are TGTGCCAGCAGCTACGGCCGGCGGGGGGGCTCGTACGAGCAGTACTTC.